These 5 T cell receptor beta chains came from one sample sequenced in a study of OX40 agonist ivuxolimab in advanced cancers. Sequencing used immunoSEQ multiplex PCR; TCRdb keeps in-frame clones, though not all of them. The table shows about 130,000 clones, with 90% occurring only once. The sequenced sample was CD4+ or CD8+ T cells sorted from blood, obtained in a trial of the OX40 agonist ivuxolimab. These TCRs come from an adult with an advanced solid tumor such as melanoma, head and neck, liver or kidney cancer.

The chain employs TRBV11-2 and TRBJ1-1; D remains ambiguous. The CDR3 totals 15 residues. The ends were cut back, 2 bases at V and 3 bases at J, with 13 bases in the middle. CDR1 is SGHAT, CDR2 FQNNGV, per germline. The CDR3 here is CASSLMGYADTEAFF. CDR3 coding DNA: TGTGCCAGCAGCTTAATGGGCTACGCGGACACTGAAGCTTTCTTT.

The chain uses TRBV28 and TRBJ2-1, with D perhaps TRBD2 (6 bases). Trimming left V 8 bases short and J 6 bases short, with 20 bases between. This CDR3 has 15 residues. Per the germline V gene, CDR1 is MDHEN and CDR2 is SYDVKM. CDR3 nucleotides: TGTGCCAGCCTTTGGCGACTAGTCTCCCCCAATGAGCAGTTCTTC. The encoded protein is CASLWRLVSPNEQFF.

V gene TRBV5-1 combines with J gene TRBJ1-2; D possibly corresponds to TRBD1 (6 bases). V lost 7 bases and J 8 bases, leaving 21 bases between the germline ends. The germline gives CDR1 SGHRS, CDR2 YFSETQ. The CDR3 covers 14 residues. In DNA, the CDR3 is TGCGCCAGCGCCCGACTTACAGGGCGACAAGGCTACACCTTC. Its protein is CASARLTGRQGYTF.

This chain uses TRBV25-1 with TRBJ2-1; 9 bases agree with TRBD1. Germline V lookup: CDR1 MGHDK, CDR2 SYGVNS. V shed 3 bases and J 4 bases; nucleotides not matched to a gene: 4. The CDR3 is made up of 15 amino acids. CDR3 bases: TGTGCCAGCAGTGAGGGACAGGGAAATTACAATGAGCAGTTCTTC. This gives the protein CASSEGQGNYNEQFF.

CDR3 in DNA: TGCGCCAGCAGCTGGGGGACTAGCGGGAACTACAATGAGCAGTTCTTC. Translated: CASSWGTSGNYNEQFF. The rearrangement links TRBV5-1 to TRBJ2-1; 13 bases map to TRBD2. Germline V lookup: CDR1 SGHRS, CDR2 YFSETQ. The CDR3 loop spans 16 amino acids. The V segment lost 3 bases and the J segment 3 bases; nucleotides outside the gene matches: 3.